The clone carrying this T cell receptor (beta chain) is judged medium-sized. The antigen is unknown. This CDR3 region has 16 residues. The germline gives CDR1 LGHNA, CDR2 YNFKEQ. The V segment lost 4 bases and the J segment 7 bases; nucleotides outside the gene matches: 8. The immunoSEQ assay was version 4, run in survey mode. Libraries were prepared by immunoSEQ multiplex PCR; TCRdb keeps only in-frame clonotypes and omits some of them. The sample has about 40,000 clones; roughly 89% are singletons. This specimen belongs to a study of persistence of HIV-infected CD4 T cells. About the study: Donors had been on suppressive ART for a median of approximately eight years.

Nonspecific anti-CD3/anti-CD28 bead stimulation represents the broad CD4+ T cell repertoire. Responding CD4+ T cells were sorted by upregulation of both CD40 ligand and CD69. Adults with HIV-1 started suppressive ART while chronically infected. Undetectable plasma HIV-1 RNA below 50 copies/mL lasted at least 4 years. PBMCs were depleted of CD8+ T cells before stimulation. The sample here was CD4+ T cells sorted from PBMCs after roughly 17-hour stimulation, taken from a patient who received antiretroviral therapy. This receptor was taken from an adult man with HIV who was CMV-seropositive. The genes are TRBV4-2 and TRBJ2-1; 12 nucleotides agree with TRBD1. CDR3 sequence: CASSPEMGQGANEQFF. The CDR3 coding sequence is TGTGCCAGCAGCCCCGAGATGGGACAGGGGGCGAATGAGCAGTTCTTC.